Sequencing of this T cell receptor (beta chain) was carried out in a study of shared clonotypes between healthy human individuals. At the deep level, the assay was run. Every immunoSEQ plate was one replicate of a subset's evenly spread DNA. The repertoire was sequenced with immunoSEQ multiplex PCR; TCRdb's copy has only in-frame clones and lacks some. The sample comprises about 770,000 clones, roughly 72% of which are singletons, and 1.8% rests with the top ten. Germline V gene lookup returns CDR1 MDHEN and CDR2 SYDVKM. The trim removed 2 bases at V and 6 bases at J, leaving 5 bases unmatched. The CDR3 has 14 amino acids.

The gene calls are TRBV28 and TRBJ2-7; 9 bases are shared with TRBD2. This receptor was identified in a woman in her twenties or thirties in good health. The specimen sequenced was memory CD4+ T cells sorted from blood. Subset here: CD45RA-negative fraction. For the CDR3, the DNA is TGTGCCAGCAGTTTAAAAGCGGGAGGTACCGAGCAGTACTTC. This codes for CASSLKAGGTEQYF.